One and the same sample provided the 7 T cell receptor beta chains below, sequenced in a study of blood T cells in healthy people across ages. Primed by a sample-barcoded 5' primer and a J-beta primer mix, a second PCR proceeded for about 7 to 11 cycles. A single record per CDR3 protein comes from TCRdb applying MiXCR to the 5' RACE reads. The sample records more than 800,000 distinct CDR3 sequences, roughly 26% being singletons. The specimen sequenced was blood. Receptor source: an elderly woman in good health.

There are a few counts of this clonotype. This chain uses TRBV4-3 with TRBJ1-4, with TRBD1 identical over 8 bases. This CDR3 has 16 amino acids. V dropped 4 bases and J dropped 7; count of bases not matched to a gene: 11. Germline values: CDR1 LGHNA, CDR2 YSLEER. The CDR3 region has the DNA TGCGCCAGCAGCCGGAACCTGGGCAGGGGGCTTGAAAAACTGTTTTTT. As protein: CASSRNLGRGLEKLFF.

Ten or more counts support this clonotype. This chain connects TRBV9 to TRBJ2-1; 11 bases map to TRBD2. This CDR3 spans 15 amino acids. Germline loops: CDR1 SGDLS, CDR2 YYNGEE. With V trimmed by 2 bases and J by 3 bases, 1 base remained unmatched. The CDR3 nucleotides are TGTGCCAGCAGCGTGACTAGCGGGGACTACAATGAGCAGTTCTTC. This gives the protein CASSVTSGDYNEQFF.

This rearrangement joins TRBV28 to TRBJ1-4, with D perhaps matching TRBD1 (5 bases). Trimming removed 8 bases from V and 6 bases from J, with 10 bases in between. The CDR3 is made up of 12 amino acids. CDR1 and CDR2 (germline): MDHEN, SYDVKM. CDR3 in amino acids: CASQGNDEKLFF. The CDR3 nucleotides are TGTGCCAGCCAGGGTAATGATGAAAAACTGTTTTTT.

This clonotype has a count of ten or more. The chain joins TRBV11-2 to TRBJ2-5; no definite D call. The V end was cut by 1 base, the J end by 2 bases, with 8 bases between. Germline CDR1 is SGHAT and CDR2 is FQNNGV. This CDR3 is built from 14 residues. CDR3 DNA: TGTGCCAGCAGCTTAGCTTTGAGGCAAGAGACCCAGTACTTC. This codes for CASSLALRQETQYF.

Of note for this clonotype: Since a much larger clone is just one base distant, this may be a read error. V is TRBV20-1 and J is TRBJ1-2, with D perhaps matching TRBD1 (5 bases). The CDR3 totals 14 residues. The germline V and J ends were trimmed by 3 bases and 2 bases, with 13 bases remaining between them. Germline lookup yields CDR1 DFQATT and CDR2 SNEGSKA (reference sequence). For the CDR3, the DNA is TGCAGTGCTAGTGTGGGGGGAAAGAACTATGGCTACACCTTC. Encoded protein: CSASVGGKNYGYTF.

This clonotype was seen at least ten times. V usage is TRBV20-1 and J usage is TRBJ2-1; D may correspond to TRBD1 or TRBD2 (7 bases each). The germline V and J ends were trimmed by 6 bases and 3 bases, with 15 bases remaining between them. Germline V CDR1 and CDR2: DFQATT, SNEGSKA (reference sequence). The CDR3 extends over 14 amino acids. The CDR3 loop reads CSAISGGVYNEQFF. The CDR3 DNA is TGCAGTGCCATCTCAGGGGGGGTCTACAATGAGCAGTTCTTC.

This clonotype came up many times. The genes are TRBV20-1 and TRBJ2-1; possible D gene TRBD2, 7 bases. Trimming took 6 bases from V and 8 from J, leaving 17 bases between them. The CDR3 is 13 residues long. Germline V CDR1 and CDR2: DFQATT, SNEGSKA (reference sequence). CDR3 in amino acids: CSAHGGGGDEQFF. The DNA for the CDR3 is TGCAGTGCCCACGGGGGAGGGGGAGATGAGCAGTTCTTC.